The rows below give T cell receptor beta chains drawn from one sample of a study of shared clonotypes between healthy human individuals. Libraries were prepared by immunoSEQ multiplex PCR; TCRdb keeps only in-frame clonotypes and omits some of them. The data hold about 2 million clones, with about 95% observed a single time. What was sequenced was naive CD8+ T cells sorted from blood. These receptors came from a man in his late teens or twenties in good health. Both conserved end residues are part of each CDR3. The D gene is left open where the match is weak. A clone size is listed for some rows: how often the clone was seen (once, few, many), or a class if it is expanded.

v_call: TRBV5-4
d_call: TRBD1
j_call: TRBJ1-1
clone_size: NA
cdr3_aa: CASSLTGVTEAFF
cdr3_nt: TGTGCCAGCAGCTTGACAGGGGTTACTGAAGCTTTCTTT

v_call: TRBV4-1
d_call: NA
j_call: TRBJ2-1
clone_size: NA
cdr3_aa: CASSQDVAYNEQFF
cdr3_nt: TGCGCCAGCAGCCAAGATGTTGCCTACAATGAGCAGTTCTTC

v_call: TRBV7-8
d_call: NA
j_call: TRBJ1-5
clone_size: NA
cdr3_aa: CASSLGAQALWNQPQHF
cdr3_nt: TGTGCCAGCAGCTTAGGGGCCCAGGCCCTTTGGAATCAGCCCCAGCATTTT

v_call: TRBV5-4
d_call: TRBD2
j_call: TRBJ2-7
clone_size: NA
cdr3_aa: CASSLAGEHYEQYF
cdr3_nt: TGTGCCAGCAGCCTAGCGGGAGAGCATTACGAGCAGTACTTC

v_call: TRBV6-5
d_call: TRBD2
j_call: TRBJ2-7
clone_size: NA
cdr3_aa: CASSISGRITYEQYF
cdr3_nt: TGTGCCAGCAGTATCAGCGGGAGAATCACCTACGAGCAGTACTTC

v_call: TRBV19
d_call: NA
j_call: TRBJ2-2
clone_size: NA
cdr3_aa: CASSISWGSPGELFF
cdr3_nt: TGTGCCAGTAGTATCTCCTGGGGATCACCCGGGGAGCTGTTTTTT

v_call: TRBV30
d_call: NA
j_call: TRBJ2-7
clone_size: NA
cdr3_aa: CAWSASGHEQYF
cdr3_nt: TGTGCCTGGAGTGCGTCGGGCCACGAGCAGTACTTC

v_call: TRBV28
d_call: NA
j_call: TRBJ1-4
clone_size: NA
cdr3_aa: CASNSVGGLGEKLFF
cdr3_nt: TGTGCCAGCAACTCTGTCGGGGGCCTGGGCGAAAAACTGTTTTTT

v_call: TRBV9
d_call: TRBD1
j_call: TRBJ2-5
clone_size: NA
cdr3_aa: CASTPGQGVGETQYF
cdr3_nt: TGTGCCAGCACCCCGGGACAGGGGGTCGGGGAGACCCAGTACTTC

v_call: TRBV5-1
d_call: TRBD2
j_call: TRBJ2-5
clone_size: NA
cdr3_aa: CASSSGLAGASRETQYF
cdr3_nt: TGCGCCAGCAGCTCCGGACTAGCGGGAGCTTCAAGAGAGACCCAGTACTTC

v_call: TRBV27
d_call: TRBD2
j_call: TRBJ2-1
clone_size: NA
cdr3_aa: CASSLSGGGADEQFF
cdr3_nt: TGTGCCAGCAGTTTATCAGGCGGGGGGGCCGATGAGCAGTTCTTC

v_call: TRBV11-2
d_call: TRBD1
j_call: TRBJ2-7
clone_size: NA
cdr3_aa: CASSLVGTGDNEQYF
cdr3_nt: TGTGCCAGCAGCTTAGTTGGGACAGGGGACAACGAGCAGTACTTC

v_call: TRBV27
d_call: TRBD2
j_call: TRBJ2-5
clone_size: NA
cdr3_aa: CASSLVPAGTSGRQETQYF
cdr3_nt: TGTGCCAGCAGTTTAGTTCCCGCAGGGACTAGCGGGAGGCAAGAGACCCAGTACTTC

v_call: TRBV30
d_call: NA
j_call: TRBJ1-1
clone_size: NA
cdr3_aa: CAGAGMNTEAFF
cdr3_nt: TGTGCCGGGGCGGGCATGAACACTGAAGCTTTCTTT

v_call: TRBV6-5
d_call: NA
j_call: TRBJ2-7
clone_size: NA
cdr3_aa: CASSYSRDLLYEQYF
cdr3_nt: TGTGCCAGCAGTTACTCGAGGGACTTACTCTACGAGCAGTACTTC

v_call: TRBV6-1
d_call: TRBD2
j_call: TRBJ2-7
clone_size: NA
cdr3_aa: CASSDGGAGGWDDEQYF
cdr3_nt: TGTGCCAGCAGTGACGGTGGAGCGGGGGGGTGGGACGACGAGCAGTACTTC

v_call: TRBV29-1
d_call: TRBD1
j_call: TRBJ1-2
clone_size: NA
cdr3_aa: CSVVGTGDLRYGYTF
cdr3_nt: TGCAGCGTTGTAGGGACAGGGGATCTCCGCTATGGCTACACCTTC

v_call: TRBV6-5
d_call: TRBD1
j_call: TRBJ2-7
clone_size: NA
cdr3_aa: CASSYPGTGAHEQYF
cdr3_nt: TGTGCCAGCAGTTACCCCGGGACAGGGGCCCACGAGCAGTACTTC

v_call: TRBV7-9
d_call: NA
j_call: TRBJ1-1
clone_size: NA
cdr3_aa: CASSSGATEAFF
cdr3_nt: TGTGCCAGCAGCTCAGGGGCGACTGAAGCTTTCTTT

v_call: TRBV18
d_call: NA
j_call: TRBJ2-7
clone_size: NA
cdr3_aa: CASSPSGGQVFYEQYF
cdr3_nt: TGTGCCAGCTCACCGTCCGGCGGGCAAGTATTCTACGAGCAGTACTTC

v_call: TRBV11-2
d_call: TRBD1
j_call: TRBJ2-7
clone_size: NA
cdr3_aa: CASSPGTDYEQYF
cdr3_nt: TGTGCCAGCAGCCCCGGGACAGACTACGAGCAGTACTTC

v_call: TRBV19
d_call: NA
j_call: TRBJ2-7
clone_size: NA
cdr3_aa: CASSPVPVQTYEQYF
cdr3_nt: TGTGCCAGTAGTCCCGTGCCGGTTCAAACCTACGAGCAGTACTTC

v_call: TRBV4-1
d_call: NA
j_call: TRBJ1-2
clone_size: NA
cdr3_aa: CASSPNREAANYGYTF
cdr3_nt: TGCGCCAGCAGCCCAAACAGGGAGGCGGCTAACTATGGCTACACCTTC

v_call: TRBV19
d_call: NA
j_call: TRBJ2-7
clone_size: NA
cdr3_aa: CASSMAGVGDYEQYF
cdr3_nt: TGTGCCAGTAGTATGGCCGGGGTAGGGGACTACGAGCAGTACTTC

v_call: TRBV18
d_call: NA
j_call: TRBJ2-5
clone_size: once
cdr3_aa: CASSPTGGGETQYF
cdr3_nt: TGTGCCAGCTCACCTACGGGGGGCGGCGAGACCCAGTACTTC

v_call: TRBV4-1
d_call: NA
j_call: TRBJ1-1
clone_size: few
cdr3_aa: CASSQVWGLDTEAFF
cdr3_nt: TGCGCCAGCAGCCAAGTATGGGGGTTGGACACTGAAGCTTTCTTT